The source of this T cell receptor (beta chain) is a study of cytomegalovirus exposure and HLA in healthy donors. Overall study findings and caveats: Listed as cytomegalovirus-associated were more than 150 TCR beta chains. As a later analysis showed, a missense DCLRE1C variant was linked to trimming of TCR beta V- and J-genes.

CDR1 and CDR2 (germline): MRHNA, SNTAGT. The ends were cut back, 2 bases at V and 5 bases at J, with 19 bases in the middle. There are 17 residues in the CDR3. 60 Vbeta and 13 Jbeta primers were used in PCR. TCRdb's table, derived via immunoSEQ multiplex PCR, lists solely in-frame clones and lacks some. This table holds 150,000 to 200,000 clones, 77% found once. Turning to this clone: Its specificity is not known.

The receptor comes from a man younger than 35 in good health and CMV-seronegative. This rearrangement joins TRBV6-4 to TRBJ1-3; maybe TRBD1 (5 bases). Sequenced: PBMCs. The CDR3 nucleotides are TGTGCCAGCAGTGACAAGCCTCCCAGGGTGCGGCGAAACACCATATATTTT. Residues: CASSDKPPRVRRNTIYF.